This record concerns one TCR beta chain sequence. This entry is derived from a study of blood T cell repertoires in COVID-19. Some clones are missing from TCRdb's copy, which holds only in-frame ones; the method was immunoSEQ multiplex PCR. The repertoire holds about 300,000 clones, with 85% to 90% as singletons. Two negative PCRs, clearance, or symptom resolution had been documented for recovered Cohort 3 donors. CDR1 is MNHEY, CDR2 SMNVEV, per germline (reference sequence). The CDR3 runs to 15 residues. V trimming: 3 bases; J trimming: 5 bases; junction bases outside the gene matches: 8. The specimen sequenced was PBMCs or T cells enriched from blood (not recorded which). The chain couples TRBV27 to TRBJ1-2, with 8 bases identical to TRBD1. The receptor's source is a man aged 30 to 45 who had recovered from COVID-19. CDR3 sequence: CASSFVSGGRYGYTF. The CDR3 DNA follows: TGTGCCAGCAGTTTCGTCTCAGGGGGCCGGTATGGCTACACCTTC.